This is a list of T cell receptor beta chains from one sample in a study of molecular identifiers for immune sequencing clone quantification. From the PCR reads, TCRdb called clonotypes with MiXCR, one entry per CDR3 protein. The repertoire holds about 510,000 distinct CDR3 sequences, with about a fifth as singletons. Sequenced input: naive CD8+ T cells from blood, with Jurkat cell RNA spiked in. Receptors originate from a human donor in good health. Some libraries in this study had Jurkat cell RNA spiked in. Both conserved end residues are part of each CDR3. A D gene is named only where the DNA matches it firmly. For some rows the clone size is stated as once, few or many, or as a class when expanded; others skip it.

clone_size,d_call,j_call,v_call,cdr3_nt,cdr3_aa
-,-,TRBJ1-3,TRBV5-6,TGTGCCAGCAGCTTGGGACTCAACTCTGGAAACACCATATATTTT,CASSLGLNSGNTIYF
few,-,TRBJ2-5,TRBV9,TGTGCCAGCAGCGTAGGACAAGGGGAAGAAGAGACCCAGTACTTC,CASSVGQGEEETQYF
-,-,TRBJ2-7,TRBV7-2,TGTGCCAGCAGCCAAACACTGGACAGTTCCTACGAGCAGTACTTC,CASSQTLDSSYEQYF
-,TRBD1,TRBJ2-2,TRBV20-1,TGCAGTGCTAGAGATCCTTGGACAGGGCCGAACACCGGGGAGCTGTTTTTT,CSARDPWTGPNTGELFF
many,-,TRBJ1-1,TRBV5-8,TGTGCCAGCAGCTTGAGCTTTGGGGGTTTGCTTGAAGCTTTCTTT,CASSLSFGGLLEAFF
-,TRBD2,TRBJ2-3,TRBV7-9,TGTGCCAGCAGCTTCGGTAGCGGGATCGTGACAGATACGCAGTATTTT,CASSFGSGIVTDTQYF
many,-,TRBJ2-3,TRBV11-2,TGTGCCAGCCAGGGGTTAGATACGCAGTATTTT,CASQGLDTQYF
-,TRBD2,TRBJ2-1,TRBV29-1,TGCAGCGTTCGGACTAGCGGAAATGAGCAGTTCTTC,CSVRTSGNEQFF
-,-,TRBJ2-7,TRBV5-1,TGCGCCAGCAGCTTCGGGACACCTTCCTACGAGCAGTACTTC,CASSFGTPSYEQYF
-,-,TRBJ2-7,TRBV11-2,TGTGCCAGCAGCTTAGATTTAGACCCCGACTACGAGCAGTACTTC,CASSLDLDPDYEQYF
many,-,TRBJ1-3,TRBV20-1,TGCAGTGCTAGAGGACAGAATGATGACACCATATATTTT,CSARGQNDDTIYF
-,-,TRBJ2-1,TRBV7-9,TGTGCCGATAACGATGAGCAGCTCTTC,CADNDEQLF
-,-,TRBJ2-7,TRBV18,TGTGCCAGCTCACCAGAGGCAGGAGCCCCCTACGAGCAGTACTTC,CASSPEAGAPYEQYF
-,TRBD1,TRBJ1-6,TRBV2,TGTGCCAGCAGCGCTGGGACAGGGGTTAATTCACCCCTCCACTTT,CASSAGTGVNSPLHF
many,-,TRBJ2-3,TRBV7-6,TGTGCCAGCAGCTTTGACCCCACCGGGGATACGCAGTATTTT,CASSFDPTGDTQYF
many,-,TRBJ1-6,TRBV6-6,TGTGCCAGCAGTCCGGGGCCCAGAACCTATAATTCACCCCTCCACTTT,CASSPGPRTYNSPLHF
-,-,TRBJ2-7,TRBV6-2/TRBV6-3,TGTGCCAGCAGTTACCGGGACGGAGCCTACGAGCAGTACTTC,CASSYRDGAYEQYF
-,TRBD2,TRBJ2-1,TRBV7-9,TGTGCCAGCAGCTTAGTAGGACTAGCGGGAACGAATGAGCAGTTCTTC,CASSLVGLAGTNEQFF
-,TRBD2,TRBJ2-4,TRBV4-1,TGCGCCAGCAGCAGGGGGACTAGCGGGAGAGAAAAAAACATTCAGTACTTC,CASSRGTSGREKNIQYF
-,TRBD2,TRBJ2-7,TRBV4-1,TGCGCCAGCAGCCAAGTGGGGGGGTTCGGTAGCTCCTATAAGCAGTACTTC,CASSQVGGFGSSYKQYF
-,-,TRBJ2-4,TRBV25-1,TGTGCCAGCAGTGAATATCTGTCGGCAGCCCAGTACTTC,CASSEYLSAAQYF
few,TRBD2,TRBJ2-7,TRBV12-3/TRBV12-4,TGTGCCAGCAGTTACTATAGCGGGGGGGCCGACGAGCAGTACTTC,CASSYYSGGADEQYF
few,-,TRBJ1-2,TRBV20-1,TGCAGTGCTAGGGCCAACTTCGACTATGGCTACACCTTC,CSARANFDYGYTF